The 29 T cell receptor beta chains reported below all come from one sample, sequenced in a study of human T cells and chemical hapten exposure. Time point reported: patch test 1, 2 weeks after DPC sensitization. Sample treatment: therapeutic diphenylcyclopropenone sensitization with weekly scalp DPC. TCRdb called the RACE reads again in MiXCR, with one record for every CDR3 protein. The sample lists about 14,000 distinct CDR3 sequences; 15% to 20% were seen once. Sequenced material: whole blood, taken in connection with sensitization to the hapten diphenylcyclopropenone (DPC). The source is a woman between 25 and 40 years old with alopecia areata. Some clones in this sample may be carry-over from other donors' samples.

This clonotype is labeled as medium-sized (0.01 to 0.1%). The chain is built from TRBV12-3 or TRBV12-4 and TRBJ1-6; 8 nucleotides line up with TRBD1. J was trimmed by 0 bases and V by 5 bases; bases with no gene match: 3. The CDR3 runs to 16 residues. CDR3 sequence (DNA): TGTGCCAGCAGTGGGGACAGGAGCTCCTATAATTCACCCCTCCACTTT. This gives the protein CASSGDRSSYNSPLHF.

This clonotype has more than one count but fewer than ten. The chain's CDR3 is CASSPVQGIQETQYF. In nucleotides, the CDR3 is TGCGCCAGCAGCCCGGTACAGGGTATCCAAGAGACCCAGTACTTC. V is TRBV5-1 and J is TRBJ2-5; a possible D gene is TRBD1 (6 bases). The CDR3 runs to 15 residues. Looked up from germline, CDR1 is SGHRS and CDR2 is YFSETQ. V dropped 4 bases and J dropped 1 base, with 14 bases sitting between them.

This clonotype was counted many times. This rearrangement joins TRBV20-1 to TRBJ2-1; 10 bases line up with TRBD2. Germline CDR1 and CDR2: DFQATT and SNEGSKA (reference sequence). V was pared by 0 bases and J by 2 bases, with 4 bases of the junction left unmatched. The CDR3 extends over 16 amino acids. CDR3 amino acids: CSARDFLAGAYNEQFF. Written as DNA, the CDR3 is TGCAGTGCTAGAGACTTTCTAGCGGGAGCCTACAATGAGCAGTTCTTC.

V and J are TRBV7-9 and TRBJ2-6; 7 nucleotides match TRBD1. CDR3 length equals 16 residues. With 5 bases clipped from V and 4 bases from J, the junction kept 8 bases outside the gene matches. In germline, CDR1 is SEHNR, CDR2 FQNEAQ (reference sequence). Here the CDR3 reads CASSPQTGSGANVLTF. For the CDR3, the DNA is TGTGCCAGCAGCCCACAGACAGGGTCCGGGGCCAACGTCCTGACTTTC.

This clonotype has ten or more counts. The chain combines TRBV29-1 with TRBJ1-2; D call uncertain. Trimming left V 0 bases short and J 5 bases short, with 4 bases between. The length of the CDR3 is 11 residues. The germline gives CDR1 SQVTM, CDR2 ANQGSEA. The CDR3 is CSVEEGYGYTF. For the CDR3, the DNA is TGCAGCGTTGAAGAAGGTTATGGCTACACCTTC.

The V gene is TRBV3-1, the J gene TRBJ1-3; D gene unclear. V was pared by 1 base and J by 2 bases, with 3 bases between. The CDR3 covers 13 residues. Per the germline V gene, CDR1 is LGHDT and CDR2 is YNNKEL (reference sequence). The CDR3 is CASSQVTGNTIYF. CDR3 nucleotides: TGTGCCAGCAGCCAAGTGACTGGAAACACCATATATTTT.

This clonotype appeared a few times. The chain uses TRBV5-1 and TRBJ2-1; D is possibly TRBD2 (6 bases). CDR3 length: 16 amino acids. Germline CDR1 is SGHRS and CDR2 is YFSETQ. Trimming pared 2 bases from V and 6 bases from J, leaving 18 bases between. CDR3 in DNA: TGCGCCAGCAGCTTTCCCAGGACGGGAGAACCCAATGAGCAGTTCTTC. Its translation: CASSFPRTGEPNEQFF.

The sample holds many counts of this clonotype. The chain links TRBV7-3 to TRBJ2-3; D gene ambiguous. Germline V CDR1 and CDR2: SGHTA, FQGTGA. Trimming took 2 bases from V and 0 from J, leaving 12 bases between them. This CDR3 comprises 16 residues. The CDR3 sequence is CASSLLVSRSTDTQYF. The CDR3 bases are TGTGCCAGCAGCTTATTAGTCAGTCGGAGCACAGATACGCAGTATTTT.

This clonotype was seen at least ten times. The chain couples TRBV7-2 to TRBJ1-6, with 8 bases fitting TRBD1. CDR1 and CDR2 (germline): SGHTA, FQGNSA. The CDR3 has 16 amino acids. The J segment lost 9 bases and the V segment lost 5 bases, leaving 12 bases of the junction unmatched. The CDR3 is CASSPETGVWVSPLHF. The CDR3 bases are TGTGCCAGCAGCCCCGAGACAGGGGTGTGGGTTTCACCCCTCCACTTT. Looking up the rest from reference TRBV7-2 and TRBJ1-6 gives the full variable domain: GAGVSQSPSNKVTEKGKDVELRCDPISGHTALYWYRQSLGQGLEFLIYFQGNSAPDKSGLPSDRFSAERTGGSVSTLTIQRTQQEDSAVYLCASSPETGVWVSPLHFGNGTRLTVT.

This clonotype was seen just once. A read error may explain this, as a much larger clone is one base away. The chain recombines TRBV28 with TRBJ2-3, with TRBD2 matching 8 bases. Trimming took 9 bases from V and 4 from J; bases not matched to a gene: 0. The V gene's germline CDR1 is MDHEN and CDR2 SYDVKM. This CDR3 is built from 11 residues. CDR3 coding DNA: TGTGCCAGAGCGGGGGCAGATACGCAGTATTTT. This gives the protein CARAGADTQYF.

This clonotype is medium-sized in the sample. The chain has TRBV6-2 or TRBV6-3 and TRBJ1-2, with D possibly TRBD1 on 5 matching bases. Trimming took 5 bases from V and 3 from J, leaving 10 bases between them. This CDR3 spans 13 amino acids. Germline V CDR1 and CDR2: MNHEY, SVGEGT. The CDR3: CASSQGLDYGYTF. In nucleotides, the CDR3 is TGTGCCAGCAGTCAGGGTTTGGACTATGGCTACACCTTC.

The CDR3: CASSIRDYNSPLHF. The DNA for the CDR3 is TGCGCCAGCAGCATAAGGGACTATAATTCACCCCTCCACTTT. The gene calls are TRBV5-1 and TRBJ1-6, with no clear D. The CDR3 is made up of 14 amino acids. V dropped 4 bases and J dropped 3 bases, with 8 bases sitting between them. The germline gives CDR1 SGHRS, CDR2 YFSETQ. The full variable domain, with the rest looked up from reference TRBV5-1 and TRBJ1-6, is KAGVTQTPRYLIKTRGQQVTLSCSPISGHRSVSWYQQTPGQGLQFLFEYFSETQRNKGNFPGRFSGRQFSNSRSEMNVSTLELGDSALYLCASSIRDYNSPLHFGNGTRLTVT.

This clonotype appeared many times. The chain links TRBV27 to TRBJ2-1; the D is unclear. The germline V gene has CDR1 MNHEY and CDR2 SMNVEV (reference sequence). Deletions cut 4 bases from V and 0 bases from J, with 13 bases between. This CDR3 is 16 amino acids long. CDR3 in DNA: TGTGCCAGCAGTTCCTTAGTTGCCCTCTCCTACAATGAGCAGTTCTTC. It is translated as CASSSLVALSYNEQFF.

This clonotype was detected many times. This chain links TRBV12-3 or TRBV12-4 with TRBJ1-6; the D is unclear. The CDR3 is made up of 13 amino acids. V dropped 1 base and J dropped 10 bases, with 8 bases sitting between them. The CDR3 DNA sequence: TGTGCCAGCAGTTTAGGAATAGACTCACCCCTCCACTTT. This codes for CASSLGIDSPLHF.

This clonotype came up a few times. One end of the junction fails to match germline, which may point to a read error. The rearrangement links TRBV7-9 to TRBJ1-2; a possible D gene is TRBD1 (6 bases). This CDR3 has 13 amino acids. Germline V gives CDR1 SEHNR, CDR2 FQNEAQ (reference sequence). CDR3 residues: CASSGGAGYGNTF. As DNA, the CDR3 is TGTGCCAGCAGCGGGGGCGCGGGCTATGGCAACACCTTC. The complete variable domain, with remaining parts taken from reference TRBV7-9 and TRBJ1-2, reads DTGVSQNPRHKITKRGQNVTFRCDPISEHNRLYWYRQTLGQGPEFLTYFQNEAQLEKSRLLSDRFSAERPKGSFSTLEIQRTEQGDSAMYLCASSGGAGYGNTFGSGTRLTVV.

This clonotype is classed as medium-sized. This chain links TRBV5-1 with TRBJ1-2; D not resolved. The CDR3 has 13 amino acids. CDR1 and CDR2 from the germline V gene are SGHRS and YFSETQ. Trimming stripped 1 base from V and 4 bases from J, with 8 bases between. The CDR3 coding sequence is TGCGCCAGCAGCTTGACATCAGCCTATGGCTACACCTTC. Translating it yields CASSLTSAYGYTF.

Relative to its sample, this clonotype is medium-sized (0.01 to 0.1%). The rearrangement joins TRBV5-6 to TRBJ1-1; D call uncertain. Germline assignment: CDR1 SGHDT and CDR2 YYEEEE. The CDR3 runs to 14 residues. Trimming took off 4 bases at V and 5 bases at J, with 15 bases between the two ends. Here the CDR3 DNA reads TGTGCCAGCAGCATGGACTTAGGGAGAACTGAAGCTTTCTTT. This encodes CASSMDLGRTEAFF.

In this sample, this clonotype is medium-sized. This chain connects TRBV27 to TRBJ1-5; no definite D call. There are 14 residues in the CDR3. V lost 2 bases and J 6 bases, leaving 11 bases between the germline ends. In germline, CDR1 is MNHEY, CDR2 SMNVEV (reference sequence). The CDR3 is CASSLGMTGQPQHF. CDR3 coding DNA: TGTGCCAGCAGTTTAGGGATGACGGGTCAGCCCCAGCATTTT.

The chain is built from TRBV3-1 and TRBJ2-7, with D possibly being TRBD2 (6 bases). V dropped 4 bases and J dropped 6 bases, with 16 bases sitting between them. The CDR3 length is 14 residues. CDR1 is LGHDT and CDR2 is YNNKEL in the germline V gene (reference sequence). DNA of the CDR3: TGTGCCAGCAGCCGAACCAGTTTGGGAGGCGAGCAGTACTTC. This gives the protein CASSRTSLGGEQYF.

The J gene is TRBJ1-5, the V gene TRBV6-1; D is ambiguous. The CDR3 loop spans 14 amino acids. The germline CDR1 and CDR2 sequences are MNHNS and SASEGT. Deletions cut 10 bases from V and 2 bases from J, with 15 bases between. Here the CDR3 DNA reads TGTGCCACCCGCCTGGGTAATGGCAATCAGCCCCAGCATTTT. It is translated as CATRLGNGNQPQHF.

This clonotype is medium-sized in the sample. V and J are TRBV20-1 and TRBJ1-1; D not resolved. The V gene's germline CDR1 is DFQATT and CDR2 SNEGSKA (reference sequence). This CDR3 spans 10 amino acids. The V and J ends lost 2 bases and 8 bases respectively, with 6 bases between them. The CDR3 DNA sequence: TGCAGTGCTAGATTTATGGAAGCTTTCTTT. Encoded protein: CSARFMEAFF.

This clonotype is judged medium-sized. The rearrangement uses TRBV7-2 and TRBJ1-5; D is perhaps TRBD1 (5 bases). The CDR3 contains 15 residues. Per the germline V gene, CDR1 is SGHTA and CDR2 is FQGNSA. Trimming cost V 1 base and J 6 bases, with 13 bases left between them. The CDR3 spells CASSLDFGRAQPQHF. CDR3 nucleotides: TGTGCCAGCAGCTTAGATTTCGGCAGGGCTCAGCCCCAGCATTTT.

This clonotype was counted between two and nine times. The chain recombines TRBV7-3 with TRBJ1-1; no clear D gene. The CDR3 is 15 residues long. V shed 5 bases and J shed 2 bases, with 15 bases lying between them. CDR1 and CDR2 from the germline V gene are SGHTA and FQGTGA. The CDR3 protein is CASSQQGWANTEAFF. The CDR3 nucleotides are TGTGCCAGCAGCCAACAAGGGTGGGCCAACACTGAAGCTTTCTTT.

The chain is built from TRBV3-1 and TRBJ1-6; the D is unclear. The CDR3 has 17 residues. V was cut by 0 bases and J by 2 bases, with 11 bases left in between. CDR1 is LGHDT and CDR2 is YNNKEL in the germline V gene (reference sequence). Here the CDR3 DNA reads TGTGCCAGCAGCCAAGAAGCTCCACCAGCCTATAATTCACCCCTCCACTTT. Its protein is CASSQEAPPAYNSPLHF.

The sample holds many counts of this clonotype. The J gene is TRBJ1-4, the V gene TRBV6-2 or TRBV6-3, with D maybe TRBD1 (5 bases). The CDR3 has 16 amino acids. Deletions cut 4 bases from V and 5 bases from J, with 17 bases between. In germline, CDR1 is MNHEY, CDR2 SVGEGT. For the CDR3, the DNA is TGTGCCAGCAGTTTGGGGACGACCAGACAAAATGAAAAACTGTTTTTT. Encoded protein: CASSLGTTRQNEKLFF.

This clonotype occurred many times. This sequence joins TRBV4-3 and TRBJ1-6, with D unresolved. CDR3 size: 15 residues. Trimming removed 1 base at V and 0 bases at J, with 4 bases between. CDR1 and CDR2 from the germline V gene are LGHNA and YSLEER. In DNA, the CDR3 is TGCGCCAGCAGCCAAGTGGGCTCCTATAATTCACCCCTCCACTTT. It codes for CASSQVGSYNSPLHF.

This clonotype was counted only a few times. The rearrangement joins TRBV18 to TRBJ1-1; tentative D call: TRBD1 (5 bases). V was trimmed by 4 bases and J by 3 bases, leaving 9 bases between them. CDR1 and CDR2 (germline): KGHSH, LQKENI. There are 13 residues in the CDR3. The CDR3 nucleotides are TGTGCCAGCTCACTCAGGGAGGACACTGAAGCTTTCTTT. This translates into CASSLREDTEAFF.

This clonotype is labeled medium-sized. The chain has TRBV6-6 and TRBJ2-1; 8 bases match TRBD2. This CDR3 contains 14 residues. J lost 6 bases, V lost 0 bases, and 1 base had no gene match. CDR1 is MNHNY and CDR2 is SVGAGI in the germline V gene (reference sequence). The CDR3 loop is CASSYSGTSNEQFF. As DNA, the CDR3 is TGTGCCAGCAGTTACTCCGGGACTAGCAATGAGCAGTTCTTC.

This clonotype was detected ten times or more. The chain has TRBV25-1 and TRBJ1-4; no clear D gene. This CDR3 has 13 residues. With 3 bases removed from V and 4 bases from J, the gap between germline ends came to 6 bases. The V gene's germline CDR1 is MGHDK and CDR2 SYGVNS. The CDR3 spells CASSDSFNEKLFF. In nucleotides, the CDR3 is TGTGCCAGCAGTGACAGTTTTAATGAAAAACTGTTTTTT.